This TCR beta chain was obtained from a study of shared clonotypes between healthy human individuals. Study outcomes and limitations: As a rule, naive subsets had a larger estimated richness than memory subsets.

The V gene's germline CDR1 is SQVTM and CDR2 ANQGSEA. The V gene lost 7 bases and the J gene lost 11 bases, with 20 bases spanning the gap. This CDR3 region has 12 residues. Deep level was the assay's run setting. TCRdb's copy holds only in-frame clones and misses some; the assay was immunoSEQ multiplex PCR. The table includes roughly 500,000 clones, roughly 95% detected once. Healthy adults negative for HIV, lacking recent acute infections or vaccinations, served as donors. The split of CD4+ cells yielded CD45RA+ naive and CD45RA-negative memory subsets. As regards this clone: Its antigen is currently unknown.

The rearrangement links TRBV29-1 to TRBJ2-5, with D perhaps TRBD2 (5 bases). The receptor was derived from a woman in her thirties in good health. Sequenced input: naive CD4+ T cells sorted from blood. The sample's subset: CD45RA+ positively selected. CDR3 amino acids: CSARLGYWEQYF. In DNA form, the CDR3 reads TGCAGCGCCCGTCTCGGTTATTGGGAGCAGTACTTC.